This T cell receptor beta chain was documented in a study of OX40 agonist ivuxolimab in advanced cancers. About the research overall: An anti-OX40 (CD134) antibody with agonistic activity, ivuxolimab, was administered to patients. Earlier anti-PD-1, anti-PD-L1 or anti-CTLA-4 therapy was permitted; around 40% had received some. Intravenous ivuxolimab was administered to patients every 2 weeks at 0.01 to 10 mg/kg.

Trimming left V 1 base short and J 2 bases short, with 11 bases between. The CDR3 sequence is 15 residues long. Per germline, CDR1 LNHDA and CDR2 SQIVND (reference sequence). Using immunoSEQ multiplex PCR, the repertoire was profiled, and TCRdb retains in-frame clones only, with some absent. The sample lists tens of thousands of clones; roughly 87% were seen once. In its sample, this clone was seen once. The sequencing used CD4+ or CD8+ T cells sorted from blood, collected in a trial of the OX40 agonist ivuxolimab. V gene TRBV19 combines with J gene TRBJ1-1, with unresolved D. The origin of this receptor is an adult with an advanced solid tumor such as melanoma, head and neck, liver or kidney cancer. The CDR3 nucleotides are TGTGCCAGTAGTATAGGTCATAACAGAAACACTGAAGCTTTCTTT. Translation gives CASSIGHNRNTEAFF.